Below, 29 T cell receptor beta chains from the same sample are listed, as sequenced in a study of cytomegalovirus exposure and HLA in healthy donors. Researchers ran the PCR with 60 Vbeta and 13 Jbeta primers. Sequencing was performed with immunoSEQ multiplex PCR; in TCRdb, only in-frame clones are kept and a portion is missing. The table records about 180,000 clones, approximately 80% of them present only once. Sequencing used PBMCs. These receptors came from a girl aged 2 to 10 in good health and CMV-seropositive.

The genes are TRBV10-1 and TRBJ2-3, with TRBD2 matching over 10 bases. The V segment lost 1 base and the J segment 5 bases; nucleotides outside the gene matches: 3. This CDR3 has 15 amino acids. Germline CDR1 WNHNN, CDR2 SYGVQD (reference sequence). CDR3 in amino acids: CASSEFRTSGDTQYF. Written as DNA, the CDR3 is TGCGCCAGCAGTGAGTTTAGGACTAGCGGAGATACGCAGTATTTT.

The chain employs TRBV6-6 and TRBJ1-2, with TRBD1 matching over 7 bases. After removal of 8 bases from V and 6 bases from J, the junction contained 12 bases not matched to a gene. The V gene's germline CDR1 is MNHNY and CDR2 SVGAGI (reference sequence). The CDR3 totals 14 residues. The CDR3: CASSKGAQSHGYTF. CDR3 bases: TGTGCCAGCTCTAAGGGGGCGCAAAGCCATGGCTACACCTTC.

The chain uses TRBV4-1 and TRBJ1-1, with D hard to call. The V end was cut by 4 bases, the J end by 4 bases, with 16 bases between. Germline V lookup: CDR1 MGHRA, CDR2 YSYEKL. This CDR3 is 15 amino acids long. CDR3 in amino acids: CASSRYLGVATEAFF. CDR3 coding DNA: TGCGCCAGCAGCCGATACCTTGGTGTGGCCACTGAAGCTTTCTTT.

The genes are TRBV4-1 and TRBJ1-2; D remains ambiguous. The V gene lost 0 bases and the J gene lost 3 bases, with 11 bases spanning the gap. This CDR3 spans 15 amino acids. Germline-derived CDR1 and CDR2 are MGHRA and YSYEKL. The CDR3 reads CASSQEILVYYGYTF. CDR3 in DNA: TGCGCCAGCAGCCAAGAAATTTTAGTCTACTATGGCTACACCTTC.

This sequence joins TRBV5-1 and TRBJ1-1; D remains unclear. Germline CDR1 and CDR2: SGHRS and YFSETQ. The CDR3 runs 15 residues. Between the trimmed V and J ends, which lost 0 bases and 1 base, there was a span of 10 bases. The DNA for the CDR3 is TGCGCCAGCAGCTTGGGGGCAGCCAGGAACACTGAAGCTTTCTTT. It yields the protein CASSLGAARNTEAFF.

The V call is TRBV23-1, the J call TRBJ2-3, with 7 bases fitting TRBD2. TRBV23-1 is treated as an ORF (open reading frame) with a function not yet certain. The CDR3 consists of 13 residues. The junction had 5 bases not matched to a gene; V was cut back by 8 bases and J by 3 bases. CDR3 sequence reads: CASPTGRTDTQYF. The CDR3 DNA reads TGCGCCAGCCCCACCGGGAGGACAGATACGCAGTATTTT.

V gene TRBV6-5 combines with J gene TRBJ2-3; a possible D gene is TRBD2 (5 bases). Germline V gene lookup returns CDR1 MNHEY and CDR2 SVGAGI. Trimming cost V 7 bases and J 2 bases, with 16 bases left between them. The CDR3 contains 15 residues. In DNA form, the CDR3 reads TGTGCCAGCACCTCCTCCCGGGGATTCACAGATACGCAGTATTTT. Residues: CASTSSRGFTDTQYF.

About this clone: Other nucleotide sequences from this sample produce the same CDR3. The DNA of the CDR3 is TGTGCCAGCAGTTTAGGGGTTTCCACAGATACGCAGTATTTT. This gives the protein CASSLGVSTDTQYF. The chain employs TRBV6-5 and TRBJ2-3, with D perhaps TRBD1 (5 bases). Germline assignment: CDR1 MNHEY and CDR2 SVGAGI. The CDR3 is 14 amino acids. Trimming pared 4 bases from V and 2 bases from J, leaving 10 bases between.

The chain recombines TRBV7-9 with TRBJ2-3; 7 nucleotides line up with TRBD2. CDR1 is SEHNR and CDR2 is FQNEAQ in the germline V gene (reference sequence). With 1 base clipped from V and 4 bases from J, the junction kept 5 bases outside the gene matches. The CDR3 is 15 amino acids. DNA of the CDR3: TGTGCCAGCAGCTTAGGCGGGGGTACCCCAGATACGCAGTATTTT. Translation: CASSLGGGTPDTQYF.

The chain recombines TRBV12-5 with TRBJ1-1, with TRBD1 matching 7 bases. The germline CDR1 and CDR2 sequences are LGHNT and FRNRAP. The CDR3 is 13 residues long. J lost 1 base, V lost 6 bases, and 2 bases had no gene match. CDR3 region: CASGRQGNTEAFF. The CDR3 DNA reads as TGTGCTAGTGGCAGACAGGGGAACACTGAAGCTTTCTTT.

The CDR3 bases are TGTGCCAGCAGCCAATCCCTAGACAGGCCGCAAAAGAACACTGAAGCTTTCTTT. Protein sequence: CASSQSLDRPQKNTEAFF. The rearrangement joins TRBV4-2 to TRBJ1-1; TRBD1 is a possible D gene (6 bases). CDR1 is LGHNA and CDR2 is YNFKEQ in the germline V gene. The length of the CDR3 is 18 residues. The V and J ends lost 2 bases and 1 base respectively, with 20 bases between them.

This clone was seen just once. The chain has TRBV21-1 and TRBJ2-5; TRBD1 is the table's D call and was not checked against the DNA. TRBV21-1 is an annotated pseudogene. This CDR3 comprises 16 residues. CDR3 region: CASSKLYLGTEETQYF. CDR3 nucleotide sequence: TGTGCCAGCAGCAAGCTCTACTTGGGGACAGAAGAGACCCAGTACTTC.

This rearrangement joins TRBV19 to TRBJ2-7, with 9 nucleotides matching TRBD1. This CDR3 is 14 amino acids long. V was pared by 5 bases and J by 7 bases, with 9 bases of the junction left unmatched. Germline values: CDR1 LNHDA, CDR2 SQIVND (reference sequence). The CDR3 nucleotides are TGTGCCAGTAGTCAGACAGGGGGAGCTTGGGAGCAGTACTTC. Translated: CASSQTGGAWEQYF.

The chain uses TRBV4-2 and TRBJ1-4, with 10 nucleotides matching TRBD1. Germline CDR1 LGHNA, CDR2 YNFKEQ. The V gene end was trimmed by 4 bases and the J gene end by 6 bases; junction bases not matched to a gene: 8. There are 16 residues in the CDR3. The CDR3 DNA is TGTGCCAGCAGCCCCAACCGGGGGACAGGGGATGAAAAACTGTTTTTT. As protein: CASSPNRGTGDEKLFF.

The CDR3 protein is CASRPVTGGRQPQHF. CDR3 nucleotide sequence: TGTGCCAGCCGTCCCGTCACGGGGGGCCGTCAGCCCCAGCATTTT. The chain uses TRBV6-1 and TRBJ1-5, with D possibly matching TRBD1 (6 bases). The V end lost 8 bases, the J end lost 6 bases, and 20 bases lay between the germline ends. The germline V gene has CDR1 MNHNS and CDR2 SASEGT. CDR3 length equals 15 residues.

The V gene is TRBV19, the J gene TRBJ1-1; 7 bases match TRBD1. CDR3 length: 16 residues. From germline, CDR1 is LNHDA and CDR2 SQIVND (reference sequence). The V segment lost 5 bases and the J segment 0 bases; nucleotides outside the gene matches: 9. The CDR3 DNA reads as TGTGCCAGTAGTCCTCGGACAGGCACCATGAACACTGAAGCTTTCTTT. The encoded protein is CASSPRTGTMNTEAFF. The full variable domain, in which reference TRBV19 and TRBJ1-1 provide the parts outside the CDR3, is DGGITQSPKYLFRKEGQNVTLSCEQNLNHDAMYWYRQDPGQGLRLIYYSQIVNDFQKGDIAEGYSVSREKKESFPLTVTSAQKNPTAFYLCASSPRTGTMNTEAFFGQGTRLTVV.

This clone was found once. The V and J genes are TRBV6-5 and TRBJ2-7; D is unresolved. The CDR3 consists of 14 residues. The V gene's germline CDR1 is MNHEY and CDR2 SVGAGI. Trimming cost V 4 bases and J 2 bases, with 12 bases left between them. CDR3 sequence (DNA): TGTGCCAGCAGTTTACTGAGCCCCGCCTACGAGCAGTACTTC. This translates into CASSLLSPAYEQYF.

The V call is TRBV30, the J call TRBJ2-1; D uncertain. This CDR3 has 16 residues. Germline V gene data show CDR1 as GTSNPN and CDR2 as SVGIG (reference sequence). V lost 1 base and J 0 bases, leaving 13 bases between the germline ends. CDR3 amino acids: CAWSARPASSYNEQFF. DNA for the CDR3: TGTGCCTGGAGTGCGAGGCCGGCGAGCTCCTACAATGAGCAGTTCTTC.

The chain combines TRBV2 with TRBJ1-4, with D perhaps TRBD1 (5 bases). V dropped 3 bases and J dropped 8 bases, with 16 bases sitting between them. The CDR3 contains 15 residues. Germline CDR1 reads SNHLY; CDR2 reads FYNNEI. DNA for the CDR3: TGTGCCAGCAGTGAGACAGCTCTCGATAACGAAAAACTGTTTTTT. This codes for CASSETALDNEKLFF.

A word on this clone: The sample has other DNA sequences that encode this CDR3 too. This rearrangement joins TRBV5-1 to TRBJ2-5, with D unclear. The CDR3 extends over 11 amino acids. In germline, CDR1 is SGHRS, CDR2 YFSETQ. The V and J ends lost 1 base and 5 bases respectively, with 3 bases between them. CDR3 in amino acids: CASSLSETQYF. For the CDR3, the DNA is TGCGCCAGCAGCTTGTCTGAGACCCAGTACTTC.

This clone appeared once. J is TRBJ1-4 and V is TRBV30; D gene unclear. Germline CDR1 GTSNPN, CDR2 SVGIG (reference sequence). The CDR3 is made up of 12 amino acids. With 6 bases removed from V and 0 bases from J, the gap between germline ends came to 5 bases. The CDR3 reads CACVATNEKLFF. In DNA, the CDR3 is TGTGCCTGCGTTGCAACTAATGAAAAACTGTTTTTT.

J is TRBJ2-5 and V is TRBV7-9; perhaps TRBD1 as D (6 bases). The CDR3 runs 16 residues. Trimming took off 3 bases at V and 1 base at J, with 15 bases between the two ends. Germline lookup yields CDR1 SEHNR and CDR2 FQNEAQ (reference sequence). DNA for the CDR3: TGTGCCAGCAGCTTGGGTAACAGGGCAGTCCAAGAGACCCAGTACTTC. Its translation: CASSLGNRAVQETQYF.

This chain uses TRBV6-1 with TRBJ2-7; 10 bases map to TRBD1. The ends lost 1 base at V and 5 bases at J; junction bases unmatched: 8. The V gene's germline CDR1 is MNHNS and CDR2 SASEGT. The CDR3 spans 16 residues. The CDR3 DNA sequence: TGTGCCAGCAGTGAAGGGTTCGGGACAGGGGTCGACGAGCAGTACTTC. Protein sequence: CASSEGFGTGVDEQYF.

V is TRBV2 and J is TRBJ1-6; D not resolved. Germline V gene data show CDR1 as SNHLY and CDR2 as FYNNEI. The CDR3 loop spans 16 amino acids. The germline V and J ends were trimmed by 3 bases and 1 base, with 10 bases remaining between them. CDR3 nucleotide sequence: TGTGCCAGCAGTGAGAGGGTGGGGTCCTATAATTCACCCCTCCACTTT. This encodes CASSERVGSYNSPLHF.

This CDR3 reads CASSMGGWNEKLFF. CDR3 coding DNA: TGTGCCAGTAGTATGGGCGGGTGGAATGAAAAACTGTTTTTT. V is TRBV19 and J is TRBJ1-4; D not certain. Per germline, CDR1 LNHDA and CDR2 SQIVND (reference sequence). This CDR3 contains 14 residues. Trimming removed 3 bases at V and 5 bases at J, with 10 bases between. Full variable domain (outside the CDR3, taken from reference TRBV19 and TRBJ1-4): DGGITQSPKYLFRKEGQNVTLSCEQNLNHDAMYWYRQDPGQGLRLIYYSQIVNDFQKGDIAEGYSVSREKKESFPLTVTSAQKNPTAFYLCASSMGGWNEKLFFGSGTQLSVL.

This chain uses TRBV11-3 with TRBJ1-1; D is perhaps TRBD1 (6 bases). The V end was cut by 5 bases, the J end by 1 base, with 8 bases between. The CDR3 sequence is 13 residues long. Germline CDR1 reads SGHNT; CDR2 reads YENEEA. This CDR3 is CASSTGPNTEAFF. DNA for the CDR3: TGTGCCAGCAGCACAGGGCCGAACACTGAAGCTTTCTTT.

This rearrangement joins TRBV6-6 to TRBJ2-7; D unresolved. The CDR3 extends over 14 amino acids. Per germline, CDR1 MNHNY and CDR2 SVGAGI (reference sequence). V was pared by 0 bases and J by 7 bases, with 13 bases between. The chain's CDR3 is CASSYSIGGREQYF. Written as DNA, the CDR3 is TGTGCCAGCAGTTACTCGATCGGCGGCCGGGAGCAGTACTTC.

The V gene is TRBV5-1, the J gene TRBJ2-1, with TRBD2 matching over 10 bases. This CDR3 comprises 15 residues. Looked up from germline, CDR1 is SGHRS and CDR2 is YFSETQ. Unmatched junction bases numbered 4, after V lost 4 bases and J lost 3 bases. CDR3 DNA: TGCGCCAGCAGCATTGGACTAGCGGACTACAATGAGCAGTTCTTC. This translates into CASSIGLADYNEQFF. Combining the CDR3 with reference TRBV5-1 and TRBJ2-1 gives the whole variable domain KAGVTQTPRYLIKTRGQQVTLSCSPISGHRSVSWYQQTPGQGLQFLFEYFSETQRNKGNFPGRFSGRQFSNSRSEMNVSTLELGDSALYLCASSIGLADYNEQFFGPGTRLTVL.

This clone has only one observation. CDR3 in DNA: TGTGCCAGCAGTTTAGTCCTTCAGCCCCAGCATTTT. Translation: CASSLVLQPQHF. V gene TRBV28 combines with J gene TRBJ1-5, with no clear D. CDR1 and CDR2 (germline): MDHEN, SYDVKM. This CDR3 contains 12 residues. The V gene lost 2 bases and the J gene lost 6 bases, with 5 bases spanning the gap.